The next 5 T cell receptor beta chains were all read from a single sample in a study of read filtering for tumor transcriptome and immune sequencing. Molecular barcoded adaptors covering alpha/delta and beta/gamma chains were used on roughly 400 ng RNA. TCRdb processed the reads anew with MiXCR; each CDR3 protein has one entry. The table has roughly 35,000 distinct CDR3 sequences, around 13% seen once. Source material: a population of CD138-negative cells sorted from bone marrow. Every receptor here comes from a donor at least 40 years old with multiple myeloma.

The chain couples TRBV7-3 to TRBJ2-1; D is possibly TRBD1 or TRBD2 (5 bases each). This CDR3 is 15 amino acids long. CDR1 and CDR2 (germline): SGHTA, FQGTGA. Trimming stripped 2 bases from V and 5 bases from J, with 13 bases between. DNA for the CDR3: TGTGCCAGCAGCTTAGACCAGGGACCACACAATGAGCAGTTCTTC. This translates into CASSLDQGPHNEQFF.

This clonotype occurred many times. V is TRBV20-1 and J is TRBJ2-5; no reliable D call. The CDR3 contains 11 residues. The V end was cut by 6 bases, the J end by 4 bases, with 9 bases between. Germline values: CDR1 DFQATT, CDR2 SNEGSKA (reference sequence). The CDR3 sequence is CSASDRETQYF. The CDR3 DNA reads as TGCAGTGCCTCGGATCGAGAGACCCAGTACTTC.

At least ten counts were recorded for this clonotype. The chain uses TRBV3-1 and TRBJ2-7; TRBD2 aligns across 8 bases. V lost 8 bases, J lost 5 bases, and 8 bases stayed unmatched. The CDR3 sequence is 13 residues long. The germline V gene has CDR1 LGHDT and CDR2 YNNKEL (reference sequence). The CDR3 DNA reads as TGTGCCAGCCAGGGACTAGGGGTGGACGAGCAGTACTTC. It yields the protein CASQGLGVDEQYF.

A note on this clonotype: A single base is all that separates this from a far larger clone, so a read error is likely. This chain joins TRBV11-2 and TRBJ2-1; 7 bases line up with TRBD2. The CDR3 loop spans 16 amino acids. Germline CDR1 is SGHAT and CDR2 is FQNNGV. The CDR3 region has the DNA TGCGCCAGCAGTCAACGTCGGGAGACTAGCAACAATGGGCAGTTCTTC. Translation gives CASSQRRETSNNGQFF. The whole variable domain, filled in from reference TRBV11-2 and TRBJ2-1, reads EAGVAQSPRYKIIEKRQSVAFWCNPISGHATLYWYQQILGQGPKLLIQFQNNGVVDDSQLPKDRFSAERLKGVDSTLKIQPAKLEDSAVYLCASSQRRETSNNGQFFGPGTRLTVL.

This clonotype was observed many times. The chain has TRBV12-3 or TRBV12-4 and TRBJ1-5; weak D call: TRBD1 (5 bases). Between the trimmed V and J ends, which lost 5 bases and 6 bases, there was a span of 14 bases. The CDR3 sequence is 14 residues long. The CDR3 spells CASSLRQGPQPQHF. Here the CDR3 DNA reads TGTGCCAGCAGTCTCCGCCAGGGCCCTCAGCCCCAGCATTTT.